This TCR beta chain was captured in a study of T cells in Graves' hyperthyroidism and ophthalmopathy. TCR beta CDR3 regions were amplified from RNA. The HTBI primer set served for first-round RT-PCR of the TCR CDR3. Each CDR3 protein is one row after TCRdb ran MiXCR on the multiplex PCR reads. The data hold some 400,000 distinct CDR3 sequences, with more than 11% observed a single time. The clonotype originates from a woman in her sixties or seventies with Graves' hyperthyroidism. Sample: blood.

CDR3 DNA sequence: TGTGCCAGCGTACTAGCGGACACAGATACGCAGTATTTT. Protein sequence: CASVLADTDTQYF. The chain combines TRBV7-9 with TRBJ2-3; the match to TRBD2 covers 8 bases. This CDR3 region has 13 residues. Per the germline V gene, CDR1 is SEHNR and CDR2 is FQNEAQ (reference sequence). Losses at the gene ends were 8 bases for V and 2 bases for J; bases not matched to a gene: 3.